The next 21 T cell receptor beta chains were all read from a single sample in a study of spatial heterogeneity in lung cancer. From the 5' RACE reads, TCRdb called clonotypes with MiXCR, one entry per CDR3 protein. The table includes around 4,300 distinct CDR3 sequences, 6% to 7.5% detected once. Study-wide findings and caveats: Tracking of tumor mutation counts was seen in expanded intratumoral alpha and beta TCR counts.

The sample's time point: sample taken at primary tumor resection. Their antigens are not known. Material: lung tumor tissue, obtained at surgery. These TCRs come from a male donor with early-stage non-small cell lung cancer.

This clonotype occurred many times. This chain joins TRBV6-8 and TRBJ2-1, with D possibly being TRBD2 (6 bases). The length of the CDR3 is 15 residues. V was trimmed by 2 bases and J by 3 bases, leaving 11 bases between them. Germline V gene sequence: CDR1 MNHGY, CDR2 SAAAGT. CDR3 coding DNA: TGTGCCAGCAGTTACCGGGAGCGGATCTACAATGAGCAGTTCTTC. The encoded protein is CASSYRERIYNEQFF.

This clonotype has at least ten counts. CDR3 DNA: TGTGCCAGCAGCTCCCAGGAGAACACTGAAGCTTTCTTT. It specifies CASSSQENTEAFF. This chain connects TRBV7-8 to TRBJ1-1; D unresolved. V lost 4 bases, J lost 1 base, and 7 bases lay in between. This CDR3 has 13 residues. The germline V gene has CDR1 SGHVS and CDR2 FQNEAQ.

The rearrangement uses TRBV12-3 or TRBV12-4 and TRBJ1-5; 8 nucleotides line up with TRBD1. After removal of 7 bases from V and 4 bases from J, the junction contained 9 bases not matched to a gene. CDR3 length equals 15 residues. CDR3 sequence reads: CASTAEDRANQPQHF. CDR3 sequence (DNA): TGTGCCAGCACCGCTGAGGACAGGGCAAATCAGCCCCAGCATTTT.

This clonotype is judged medium-sized. This chain uses TRBV7-8 with TRBJ2-1; D perhaps matches TRBD2 (6 bases). This CDR3 spans 12 amino acids. Germline CDR1 and CDR2: SGHVS and FQNEAQ. V was clipped by 3 bases and J by 8 bases, with 8 bases between them. CDR3 nucleotide sequence: TGTGCCAGCAGCTTGCGGGGAGATGAGCAGTTCTTC. Its protein product is CASSLRGDEQFF.

This clonotype was seen only a few times. The chain carries TRBV30 and TRBJ2-7, with a tentative D call TRBD2 (6 bases). Trimming shortened V by 2 bases and J by 7 bases, and 15 bases separated the two germline ends. This CDR3 has 13 residues. From germline, CDR1 is GTSNPN and CDR2 SVGIG (reference sequence). The CDR3 DNA sequence: TGTGCCTGGAGTCATGGGACTCTGGGGGAGCAGTACTTC. It translates to CAWSHGTLGEQYF.

This clonotype was recorded many times. This chain joins TRBV7-8 and TRBJ2-1, with 9 bases lining up with TRBD2. The CDR3 has 16 residues. Trimming took 4 bases from V and 8 from J; bases not matched to a gene: 12. Per the germline V gene, CDR1 is SGHVS and CDR2 is FQNEAQ. The chain's CDR3 is CASSSRHSGSFDEQFF. The CDR3, as DNA: TGTGCCAGCAGCTCCAGGCATAGCGGGAGTTTCGATGAGCAGTTCTTC.

Concerning this clonotype itself: A much larger clonotype is one base distant, so this may be a read error. V is TRBV6-6 and J is TRBJ2-7, with TRBD1 as a possible D gene (6 bases). The J call may be mistaken, given a closer DNA end match to TRBJ2-1. The CDR3 has 14 amino acids. The germline V gene has CDR1 MNHNY and CDR2 SVGAGI (reference sequence). The chain's CDR3 is CASSYSQGNHEQFF. For the CDR3, the DNA is TGTGCCAGCAGTTACTCTCAGGGGAATCACGAGCAGTTCTTC.

This clonotype was seen ten or more times. This chain connects TRBV9 to TRBJ2-5; the match to TRBD2 covers 16 bases. The trim removed 3 bases at V and 1 base at J, leaving 6 bases unmatched. The CDR3 sequence is 18 residues long. The germline gives CDR1 SGDLS, CDR2 YYNGEE. The CDR3: CASSAGLAGGRLQETQYF. The CDR3 DNA is TGTGCCAGCAGCGCGGGACTAGCGGGGGGGAGGCTCCAAGAGACCCAGTACTTC.

The sample holds many counts of this clonotype. The V and J genes are TRBV6-2 or TRBV6-3 and TRBJ2-5; D is undetermined. From germline, CDR1 is MNHEY and CDR2 SVGEGT. This CDR3 contains 15 residues. Trimming pared 0 bases from V and 4 bases from J, leaving 12 bases between. For the CDR3, the DNA is TGTGCCAGCAGTTACTCGGGCAGGCCGGGAGAGACCCAGTACTTC. It is translated as CASSYSGRPGETQYF.

Only a few counts were recorded for this clonotype. The chain recombines TRBV20-1 with TRBJ1-1; D is uncertain. The germline CDR1 and CDR2 sequences are DFQATT and SNEGSKA (reference sequence). V lost 3 bases and J lost 1, with 6 bases in between. The CDR3 length is 12 residues. The CDR3 loop reads CSASPTNTEAFF. Here the CDR3 DNA reads TGCAGTGCTAGCCCTACGAACACTGAAGCTTTCTTT.

This clonotype was seen ten or more times. The CDR3 DNA reads TGCAGCGTTGCACAGGGGGTAGGCAATCAGCCCCAGCATTTT. This translates into CSVAQGVGNQPQHF. The rearrangement links TRBV29-1 to TRBJ1-5, with 8 positions matching TRBD1. This CDR3 has 14 amino acids. J gave up 2 bases and V 4 bases, and 4 bases lay outside the gene matches. Germline V gene data show CDR1 as SQVTM and CDR2 as ANQGSEA.

This clonotype was seen only a few times. At one of its ends the junction is not consistent with the germline gene, which may arise from a read error. The V gene is TRBV20-1, the J gene TRBJ2-1; 7 positions match TRBD1. Germline V gives CDR1 DFQATT, CDR2 SNEGSKA (reference sequence). This CDR3 contains 13 residues. The CDR3 nucleotides are TGCAGTGCTAGGGACAGGTCCTTCAATGAGCAGTTCTTC. Translation: CSARDRSFNEQFF.

This CDR3 reads CASSWQGRTEAFF. Here the CDR3 DNA reads TGTGCCAGCAGTTGGCAGGGGAGGACTGAAGCTTTCTTT. The rearrangement joins TRBV6-2 or TRBV6-3 to TRBJ1-1; perhaps TRBD1 as D (6 bases). The germline gives CDR1 MNHEY, CDR2 SVGEGT. This CDR3 has 13 residues. V lost 4 bases and J 5 bases, leaving 11 bases between the germline ends.

The chain is built from TRBV9 and TRBJ2-2; 7 bases line up with TRBD2. The CDR3 is 15 amino acids. Germline CDR1 reads SGDLS; CDR2 reads YYNGEE. V lost 4 bases, J lost 2 bases, and 5 bases stayed unmatched. The CDR3 is CASSLGGDNTGELFF. CDR3 bases: TGTGCCAGCAGCCTGGGAGGGGATAACACCGGGGAGCTGTTTTTT.

The rearrangement uses TRBV6-5 and TRBJ1-1; D may be TRBD1 (5 bases). V was trimmed by 10 bases and J by 1 base, leaving 16 bases between them. Looked up from germline, CDR1 is MNHEY and CDR2 is SVGAGI. This CDR3 region has 14 residues. This chain's CDR3 is CATTRAGTNTEAFF. In DNA, the CDR3 is TGTGCCACCACCCGGGCAGGGACGAACACTGAAGCTTTCTTT.

Ten or more counts support this clonotype. J is TRBJ2-6 and V is TRBV5-4, with D perhaps matching TRBD1 (5 bases). The V gene lost 4 bases and the J gene lost 0 bases, with 8 bases spanning the gap. Germline V lookup: CDR1 SGHNT, CDR2 YYREEE (reference sequence). The CDR3 is 15 amino acids. CDR3 sequence reads: CASSAGFSGANVLTF. Here the CDR3 DNA reads TGTGCCAGCAGCGCAGGGTTCTCTGGGGCCAACGTCCTGACTTTC.

By share, this clonotype counts as medium-sized. J is TRBJ2-7 and V is TRBV30; D is undetermined. The CDR3 loop spans 12 amino acids. The germline V gene has CDR1 GTSNPN and CDR2 SVGIG (reference sequence). Trimming pared 5 bases from V and 4 bases from J, leaving 12 bases between. The CDR3 region is CAWATPDYEQYF. CDR3 in DNA: TGTGCCTGGGCTACCCCAGATTACGAGCAGTACTTC.

This clonotype was seen many times. This rearrangement joins TRBV28 to TRBJ1-1; TRBD1 aligns across 7 bases. The CDR3 is 14 residues long. Losses at the gene ends were 5 bases for V and 3 bases for J; bases not matched to a gene: 6. Germline-derived CDR1 and CDR2 are MDHEN and SYDVKM. CDR3 residues: CASSTPGGYTEAFF. CDR3 DNA: TGTGCCAGCAGTACCCCAGGGGGTTACACTGAAGCTTTCTTT.

This clonotype was seen repeatedly, ten times or more. This chain's CDR3 is CSVDGNQETQYF. The CDR3 nucleotides read TGCAGCGTTGATGGGAACCAAGAGACCCAGTACTTC. The chain recombines TRBV29-1 with TRBJ2-5; D call uncertain. V lost 3 bases and J lost 0, with 5 bases in between. Per the germline V gene, CDR1 is SQVTM and CDR2 is ANQGSEA. The CDR3 covers 12 residues.

The gene calls are TRBV2 and TRBJ1-5, with a weak D call TRBD1 (5 bases). Germline loops: CDR1 SNHLY, CDR2 FYNNEI. Trimming left V 3 bases short and J 3 bases short, with 9 bases between. CDR3 length equals 14 residues. The chain's CDR3 is CASSDRVDNQPQHF. CDR3 nucleotides: TGTGCCAGCAGTGACAGGGTTGACAATCAGCCCCAGCATTTT.

The chain is built from TRBV24-1 and TRBJ2-6; D gene unclear. This CDR3 contains 15 residues. Trimming removed 0 bases at V and 4 bases at J, with 6 bases between. The V gene's germline CDR1 is KGHDR and CDR2 SFDVKD. The DNA for the CDR3 is TGTGCCACCAGTGATTTGGAGACAGGGGCCAACGTCCTGACTTTC. Its protein is CATSDLETGANVLTF.